This T cell receptor (beta chain) was identified during a study of identical twins. This clonotype was counted a few times. This CDR3 comprises 13 residues. The germline gives CDR1 LGHDT, CDR2 YNNKEL (reference sequence). V dropped 6 bases and J dropped 5 bases, with 13 bases sitting between them. TCRdb reanalysed the 5' RACE reads using MiXCR and keeps one entry per CDR3 protein. Of about 530,000 distinct CDR3 sequences in the sample, about a fifth were seen once. These sequences were also reported in another study, on yellow fever vaccine responses in identical twins.

The TCR comes from a woman aged 18-29 years in good health. Sequencing input: CD4+ T cells sorted from blood. The chain is built from TRBV3-1 and TRBJ2-5, with a tentative D call TRBD1 (5 bases). In nucleotides, the CDR3 is TGTGCCAGCAGAGGGGTCTTAACGGAGACCCAGTACTTC. Amino acid sequence: CASRGVLTETQYF.